This note documents a single TCR beta chain sequence. Antigen unknown. The sample belongs to a study of OX40 agonist ivuxolimab in advanced cancers. Background on the study: The treatment was a fully human IgG2 OX40 agonist, ivuxolimab. Three patients, one with hepatocellular carcinoma and two with cutaneous melanoma, achieved partial responses. Study-wide results and caveats: Near-lowest levels of clonal expansion characterized partial responders at 0.1-3.0 mg/kg.

The CDR3 length is 15 residues. Deletions cut 1 base from V and 5 bases from J, with 14 bases between. Germline CDR1 reads MGHRA; CDR2 reads YSYEKL. Assay: immunoSEQ multiplex PCR; the TCRdb copy retains only in-frame clones and omits some. The sample has over 55,000 clones; around 91% are singletons. The sample in question was CD4+ or CD8+ T cells sorted from blood, obtained in a trial of the OX40 agonist ivuxolimab. J is TRBJ2-5 and V is TRBV4-1; tentatively, D is TRBD1 or TRBD2 (5 bases each). This TCR came from an adult with an advanced solid tumor such as melanoma, head and neck, liver or kidney cancer. The CDR3 loop is CASSQGRGAPETQYF. The CDR3 DNA sequence: TGCGCCAGCAGCCAAGGTCGAGGGGCGCCCGAGACCCAGTACTTC.